This T cell receptor (beta chain) was observed in a study of blood T cell repertoires in COVID-19. As for the study in general: Donors in the United States, Italy and Spain gave samples during acute or convalescent COVID-19.

The authors' processing: Amplified reference gene primers provided the basis for estimating nucleated cell counts. TCRdb's copy holds only in-frame clones and misses some; the assay was immunoSEQ multiplex PCR. The DNA was the basis for D and trimming; V, J and clone size are from that table. The data contain over 150,000 clones, around nine tenths of them singletons. The CDR3 runs 15 residues. The germline gives CDR1 SGHNT, CDR2 YENEEA. Deletions cut 0 bases from V and 0 bases from J, with 7 bases between. The sequence came from a woman aged 70-85 years with COVID-19, enrolled during active disease. This chain uses TRBV11-3 with TRBJ2-3, with D perhaps TRBD2 (6 bases). Material: peripheral blood. As DNA, the CDR3 is TGTGCCAGCAGCTTAGACGGGGGTAGCACAGATACGCAGTATTTT. The encoded protein is CASSLDGGSTDTQYF.